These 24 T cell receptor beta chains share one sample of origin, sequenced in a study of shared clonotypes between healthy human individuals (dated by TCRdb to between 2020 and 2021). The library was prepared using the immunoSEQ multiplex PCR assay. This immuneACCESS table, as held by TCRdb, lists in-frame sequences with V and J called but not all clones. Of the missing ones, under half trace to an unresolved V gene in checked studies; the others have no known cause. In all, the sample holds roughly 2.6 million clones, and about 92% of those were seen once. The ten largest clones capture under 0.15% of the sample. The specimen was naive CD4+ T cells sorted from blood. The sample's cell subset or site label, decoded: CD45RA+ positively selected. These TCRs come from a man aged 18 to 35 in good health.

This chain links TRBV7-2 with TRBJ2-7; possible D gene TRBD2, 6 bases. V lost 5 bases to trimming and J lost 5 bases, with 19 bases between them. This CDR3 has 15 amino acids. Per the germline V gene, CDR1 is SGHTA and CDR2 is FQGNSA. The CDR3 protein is CASSPHRAWGDEQYF. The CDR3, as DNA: TGTGCCAGCAGCCCCCACCGGGCTTGGGGGGACGAGCAGTACTTC.

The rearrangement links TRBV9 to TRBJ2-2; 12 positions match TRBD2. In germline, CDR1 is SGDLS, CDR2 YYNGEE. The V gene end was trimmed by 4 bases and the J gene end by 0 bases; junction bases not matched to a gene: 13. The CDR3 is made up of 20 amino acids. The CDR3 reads CASSPSPGTSGLPNTGELFF. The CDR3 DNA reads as TGTGCCAGCAGCCCCAGTCCCGGGACTAGCGGGTTACCGAACACCGGGGAGCTGTTTTTT.

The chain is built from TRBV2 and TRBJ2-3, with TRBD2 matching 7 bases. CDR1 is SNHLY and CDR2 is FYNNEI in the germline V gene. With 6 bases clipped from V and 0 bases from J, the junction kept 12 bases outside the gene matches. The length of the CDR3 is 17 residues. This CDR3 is CASSLYPSGSSTDTQYF. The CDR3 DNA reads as TGTGCCAGCAGCTTATATCCTAGCGGATCTAGCACAGATACGCAGTATTTT.

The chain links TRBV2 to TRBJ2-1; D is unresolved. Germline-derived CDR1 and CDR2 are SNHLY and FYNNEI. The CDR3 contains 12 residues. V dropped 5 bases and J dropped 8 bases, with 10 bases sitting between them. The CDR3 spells CASSSGTDEQFF. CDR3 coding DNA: TGTGCCAGCAGTTCAGGAACAGATGAGCAGTTCTTC. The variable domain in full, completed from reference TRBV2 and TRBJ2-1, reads EPEVTQTPSHQVTQMGQEVILRCVPISNHLYFYWYRQILGQKVEFLVSFYNNEISEKSEIFDDQFSVERPDGSNFTLKIRSTKLEDSAMYFCASSSGTDEQFFGPGTRLTVL.

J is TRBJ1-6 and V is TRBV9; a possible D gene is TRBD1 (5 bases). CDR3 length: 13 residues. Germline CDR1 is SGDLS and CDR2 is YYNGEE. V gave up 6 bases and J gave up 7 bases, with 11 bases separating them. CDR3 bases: TGTGCCAGCACTCCAGGGCGGAATTCACCCCTCCACTTT. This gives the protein CASTPGRNSPLHF. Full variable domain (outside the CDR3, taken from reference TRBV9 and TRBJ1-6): DSGVTQTPKHLITATGQRVTLRCSPRSGDLSVYWYQQSLDQGLQFLIQYYNGEERAKGNILERFSAQQFPDLHSELNLSSLELGDSALYFCASTPGRNSPLHFGNGTRLTVT.

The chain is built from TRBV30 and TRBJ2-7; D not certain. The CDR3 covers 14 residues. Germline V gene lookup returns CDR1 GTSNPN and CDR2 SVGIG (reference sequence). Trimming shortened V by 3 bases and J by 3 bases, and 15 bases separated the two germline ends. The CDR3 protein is CAWRESYQLYEQYF. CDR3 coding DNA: TGTGCCTGGAGGGAAAGCTACCAACTCTACGAGCAGTACTTC.

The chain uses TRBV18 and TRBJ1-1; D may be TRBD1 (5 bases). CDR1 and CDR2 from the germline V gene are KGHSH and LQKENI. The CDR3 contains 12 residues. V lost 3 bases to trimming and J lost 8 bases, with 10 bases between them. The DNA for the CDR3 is TGTGCCAGCTCACCGGAGGGGTGGGAAGCTTTCTTT. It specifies CASSPEGWEAFF.

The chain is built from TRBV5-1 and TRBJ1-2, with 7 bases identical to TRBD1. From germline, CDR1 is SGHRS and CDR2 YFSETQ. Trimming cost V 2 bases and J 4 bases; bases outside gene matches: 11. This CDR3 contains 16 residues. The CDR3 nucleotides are TGCGCCAGCAGCTTCAGGGAGAGGGGGCCAGTCTATGGCTACACCTTC. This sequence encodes CASSFRERGPVYGYTF.

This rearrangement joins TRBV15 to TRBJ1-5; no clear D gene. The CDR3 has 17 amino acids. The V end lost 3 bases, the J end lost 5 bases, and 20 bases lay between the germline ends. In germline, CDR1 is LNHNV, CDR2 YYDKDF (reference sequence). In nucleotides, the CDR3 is TGTGCCACCAGCAGGGCCTACCAATCGAAGAATGATCAGCCCCAGCATTTT. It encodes CATSRAYQSKNDQPQHF.

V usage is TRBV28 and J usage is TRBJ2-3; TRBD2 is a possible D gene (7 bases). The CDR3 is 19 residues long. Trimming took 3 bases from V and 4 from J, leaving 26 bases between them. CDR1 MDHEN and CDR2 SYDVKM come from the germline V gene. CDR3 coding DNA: TGTGCCAGCAGTTTTATGGCCCTCCTTCCGGGGGGCGTTTCAGATACGCAGTATTTT. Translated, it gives CASSFMALLPGGVSDTQYF.

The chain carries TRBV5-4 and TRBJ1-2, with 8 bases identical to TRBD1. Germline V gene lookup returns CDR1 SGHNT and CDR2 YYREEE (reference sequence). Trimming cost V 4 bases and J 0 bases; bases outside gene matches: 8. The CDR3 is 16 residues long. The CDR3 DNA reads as TGTGCCAGCAGCCTAGGGGGGACAGGCGCTAACTATGGCTACACCTTC. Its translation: CASSLGGTGANYGYTF.

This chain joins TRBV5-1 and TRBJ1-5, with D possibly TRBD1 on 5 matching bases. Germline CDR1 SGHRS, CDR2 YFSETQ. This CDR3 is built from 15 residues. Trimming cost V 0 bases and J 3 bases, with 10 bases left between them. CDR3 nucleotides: TGCGCCAGCAGCTTGGATCCAGGGAACAATCAGCCCCAGCATTTT. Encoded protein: CASSLDPGNNQPQHF.

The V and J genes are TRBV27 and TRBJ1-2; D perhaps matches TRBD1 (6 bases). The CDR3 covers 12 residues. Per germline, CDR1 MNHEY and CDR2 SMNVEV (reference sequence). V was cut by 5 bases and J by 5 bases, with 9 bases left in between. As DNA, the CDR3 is TGTGCCAGCAGTCCTACAGGGTATGGCTACACCTTC. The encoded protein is CASSPTGYGYTF.

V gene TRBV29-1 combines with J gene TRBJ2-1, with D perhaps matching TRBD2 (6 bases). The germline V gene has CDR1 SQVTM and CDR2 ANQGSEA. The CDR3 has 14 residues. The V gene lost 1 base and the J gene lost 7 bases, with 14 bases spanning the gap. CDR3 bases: TGCAGCGTTGAAGTCATGCGGGGCAAAAATGAGCAGTTCTTC. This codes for CSVEVMRGKNEQFF.

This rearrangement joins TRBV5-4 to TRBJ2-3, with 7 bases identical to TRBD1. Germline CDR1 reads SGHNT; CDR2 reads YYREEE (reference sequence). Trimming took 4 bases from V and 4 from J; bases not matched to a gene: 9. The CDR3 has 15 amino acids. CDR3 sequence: CASSKSTGSSDTQYF. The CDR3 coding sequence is TGTGCCAGCAGCAAATCGACAGGGAGCTCAGATACGCAGTATTTT.

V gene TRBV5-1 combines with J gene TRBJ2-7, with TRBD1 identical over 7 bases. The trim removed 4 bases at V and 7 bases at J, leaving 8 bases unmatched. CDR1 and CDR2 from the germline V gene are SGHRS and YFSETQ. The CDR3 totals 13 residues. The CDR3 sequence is CASSATGIREQYF. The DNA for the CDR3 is TGCGCCAGCAGCGCGACAGGGATCAGGGAGCAGTACTTC. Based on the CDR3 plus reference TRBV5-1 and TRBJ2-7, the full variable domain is KAGVTQTPRYLIKTRGQQVTLSCSPISGHRSVSWYQQTPGQGLQFLFEYFSETQRNKGNFPGRFSGRQFSNSRSEMNVSTLELGDSALYLCASSATGIREQYFGPGTRLTVT.

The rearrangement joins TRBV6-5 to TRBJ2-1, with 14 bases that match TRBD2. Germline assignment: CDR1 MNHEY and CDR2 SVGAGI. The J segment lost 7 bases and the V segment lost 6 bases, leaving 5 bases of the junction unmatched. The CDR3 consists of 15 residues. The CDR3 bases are TGTGCCAGCAGATCCGGGACTAGCGGGAGTAATGAGCAGTTCTTC. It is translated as CASRSGTSGSNEQFF.

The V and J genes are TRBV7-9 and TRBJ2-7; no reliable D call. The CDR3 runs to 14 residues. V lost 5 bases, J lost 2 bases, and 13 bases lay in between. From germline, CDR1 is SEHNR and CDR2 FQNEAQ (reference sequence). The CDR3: CASSPAKDAYEQYF. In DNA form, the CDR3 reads TGTGCCAGCAGCCCCGCGAAAGACGCCTACGAGCAGTACTTC.

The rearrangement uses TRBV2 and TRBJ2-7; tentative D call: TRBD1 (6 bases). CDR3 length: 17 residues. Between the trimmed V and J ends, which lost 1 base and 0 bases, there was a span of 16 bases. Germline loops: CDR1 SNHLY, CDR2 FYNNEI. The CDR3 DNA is TGTGCCAGCAGTGAAGAAACCCCACAGGGTAGCTCCTACGAGCAGTACTTC. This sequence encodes CASSEETPQGSSYEQYF. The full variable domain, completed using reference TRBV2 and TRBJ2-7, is EPEVTQTPSHQVTQMGQEVILRCVPISNHLYFYWYRQILGQKVEFLVSFYNNEISEKSEIFDDQFSVERPDGSNFTLKIRSTKLEDSAMYFCASSEETPQGSSYEQYFGPGTRLTVT.

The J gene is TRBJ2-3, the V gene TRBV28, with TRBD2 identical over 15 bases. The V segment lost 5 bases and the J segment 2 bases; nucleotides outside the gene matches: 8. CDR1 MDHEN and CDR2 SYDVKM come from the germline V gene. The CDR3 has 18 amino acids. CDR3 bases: TGTGCCAGCAGTCCGCCGGGACTAGCGGGGGGATCCACAGATACGCAGTATTTT. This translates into CASSPPGLAGGSTDTQYF. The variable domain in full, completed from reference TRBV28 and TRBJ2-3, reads DVKVTQSSRYLVKRTGEKVFLECVQDMDHENMFWYRQDPGLGLRLIYFSYDVKMKEKGDIPEGYSVSREKKERFSLILESASTNQTSMYLCASSPPGLAGGSTDTQYFGPGTRLTVL.

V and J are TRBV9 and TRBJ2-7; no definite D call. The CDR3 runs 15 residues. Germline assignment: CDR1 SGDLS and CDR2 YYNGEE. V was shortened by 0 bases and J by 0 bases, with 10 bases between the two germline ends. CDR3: CASSVVPQSSYEQYF. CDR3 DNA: TGTGCCAGCAGCGTAGTTCCACAGTCCTCCTACGAGCAGTACTTC.

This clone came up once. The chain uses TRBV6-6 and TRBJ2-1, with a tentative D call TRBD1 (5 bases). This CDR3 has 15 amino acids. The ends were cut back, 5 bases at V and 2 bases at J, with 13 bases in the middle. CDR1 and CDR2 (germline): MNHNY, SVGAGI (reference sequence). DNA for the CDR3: TGTGCCAGCAGTACGGACACCTCCCCCTACAATGAGCAGTTCTTC. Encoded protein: CASSTDTSPYNEQFF.

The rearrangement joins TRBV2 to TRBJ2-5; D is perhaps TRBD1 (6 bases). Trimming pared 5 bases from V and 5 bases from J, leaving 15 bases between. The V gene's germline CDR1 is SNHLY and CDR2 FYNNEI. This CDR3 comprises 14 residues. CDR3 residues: CASSRDKGRETQYF. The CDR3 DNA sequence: TGTGCCAGCAGTAGGGACAAGGGGCGGGAGACCCAGTACTTC.

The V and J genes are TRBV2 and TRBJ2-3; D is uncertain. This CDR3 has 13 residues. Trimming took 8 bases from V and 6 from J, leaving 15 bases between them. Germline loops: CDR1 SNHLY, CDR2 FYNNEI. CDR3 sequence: CASRVRLLDTQYF. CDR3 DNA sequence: TGTGCCAGCCGGGTCCGCCTGCTGGATACGCAGTATTTT.